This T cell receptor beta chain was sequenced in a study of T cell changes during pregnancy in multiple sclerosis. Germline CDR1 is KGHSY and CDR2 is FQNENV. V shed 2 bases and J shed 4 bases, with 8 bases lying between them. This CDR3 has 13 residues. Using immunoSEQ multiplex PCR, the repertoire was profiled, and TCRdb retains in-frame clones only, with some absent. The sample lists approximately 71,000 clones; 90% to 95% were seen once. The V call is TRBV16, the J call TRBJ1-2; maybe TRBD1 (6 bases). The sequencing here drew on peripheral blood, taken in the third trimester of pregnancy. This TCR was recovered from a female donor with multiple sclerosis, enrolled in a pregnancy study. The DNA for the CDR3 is TGTGCCAGCAGCCAAGAACAGGGCTATGGCTACACCTTC. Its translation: CASSQEQGYGYTF.